Following are 27 T cell receptor beta chains from one sample sequenced in a study of cytomegalovirus exposure and HLA in healthy donors. With 60 Vbeta and 13 Jbeta primers, the PCR was carried out. Assay used: immunoSEQ multiplex PCR; TCRdb lists only in-frame clones, some missing. The sample lists around 140,000 clones; about 77% were seen once. Sequencing was carried out using PBMCs. These receptor sequences come from a woman aged 40 to 50 in good health and CMV-seronegative.

V and J are TRBV18 and TRBJ1-5; possible D gene TRBD1, 6 bases. The CDR3 totals 16 residues. The ends were cut back, 1 base at V and 5 bases at J, with 15 bases in the middle. Looked up from germline, CDR1 is KGHSH and CDR2 is LQKENI. CDR3 sequence reads: CASSPQETGRHQPQHF. CDR3 bases: TGTGCCAGCTCACCACAAGAGACAGGACGGCATCAGCCCCAGCATTTT.

The chain uses TRBV7-9 and TRBJ1-6; the D gene is possibly TRBD1 (6 bases). With 5 bases removed from V and 4 bases from J, the gap between germline ends came to 15 bases. The V gene's germline CDR1 is SEHNR and CDR2 FQNEAQ (reference sequence). The CDR3 spans 16 residues. This CDR3 reads CASSPTDSHYNSPLHF. The CDR3 DNA reads as TGTGCCAGCAGCCCGACGGACAGCCATTATAATTCACCCCTCCACTTT.

This clone was picked up a small number of times. This sequence joins TRBV27 and TRBJ1-2; tentatively, D is TRBD1 (6 bases). Germline V lookup: CDR1 MNHEY, CDR2 SMNVEV (reference sequence). CDR3 length: 16 amino acids. V was pared by 5 bases and J by 7 bases, with 23 bases between. The CDR3 bases are TGTGCCAGCAGTCGACATAGGCAGGGGATGCTCTTTGGCTACACCTTC. Its protein product is CASSRHRQGMLFGYTF.

This clone appeared a few times. V is TRBV7-2 and J is TRBJ1-6; no reliable D call. Deletions cut 3 bases from V and 11 bases from J, with 8 bases between. Germline CDR1 is SGHTA and CDR2 is FQGNSA. This CDR3 comprises 12 residues. The CDR3 sequence is CASSFETPPLHF. CDR3 bases: TGTGCCAGCAGCTTTGAGACTCCACCCCTCCACTTT.

There are a few counts of this clone. V and J are TRBV28 and TRBJ1-6; a possible D gene is TRBD1 (6 bases). Germline V gene data show CDR1 as MDHEN and CDR2 as SYDVKM. The V gene lost 6 bases and the J gene lost 7 bases, with 16 bases spanning the gap. This CDR3 contains 15 residues. CDR3 in amino acids: CASSLGGGTNSPLHF. The CDR3 DNA reads as TGTGCCAGCAGCCTCGGGGGGGGGACAAATTCACCCCTCCACTTT.

The chain links TRBV29-1 to TRBJ1-4, with D possibly being TRBD1 (5 bases). Germline CDR1 SQVTM, CDR2 ANQGSEA. Trimming cost V 6 bases and J 12 bases, with 20 bases left between them. This CDR3 is 13 amino acids long. CDR3 sequence (DNA): TGCAGCGTCCGAGACAGCCCCCTAAACGAACTGTTTTTT. As protein: CSVRDSPLNELFF.

This sequence joins TRBV25-1 and TRBJ2-2, with D possibly matching TRBD2 (5 bases). Trimming shortened V by 7 bases and J by 4 bases, and 16 bases separated the two germline ends. The CDR3 has 15 amino acids. CDR1 and CDR2 (germline): MGHDK, SYGVNS. DNA of the CDR3: TGTGCCAGCACCCTGAATAGCGTAGGCACCGGGGAGCTGTTTTTT. Translating it yields CASTLNSVGTGELFF.

J is TRBJ1-2 and V is TRBV29-1; tentatively, D is TRBD1 (6 bases). V was clipped by 4 bases and J by 6 bases, with 21 bases between them. The CDR3 is 15 amino acids. CDR1 is SQVTM, CDR2 ANQGSEA, per germline. CDR3: CSVAERGEGVDGYTF. Written as DNA, the CDR3 is TGCAGCGTTGCTGAGCGGGGGGAGGGGGTAGATGGCTACACCTTC.

This chain connects TRBV18 to TRBJ1-1; D call uncertain. The CDR3 totals 18 residues. Trimming pared 1 base from V and 0 bases from J, leaving 18 bases between. From germline, CDR1 is KGHSH and CDR2 LQKENI. The CDR3 sequence is CASSPQPELQLVNTEAFF. The CDR3 nucleotides read TGTGCCAGCTCACCACAACCCGAGCTACAGTTGGTGAACACTGAAGCTTTCTTT.

In nucleotides, the CDR3 is TGCGCCAGCAGCCAGGAAACGGACAGGACATGGGGCTACACCTTC. It translates to CASSQETDRTWGYTF. The J gene is TRBJ1-2, the V gene TRBV4-1; 7 nucleotides agree with TRBD1. Trimming removed 3 bases from V and 8 bases from J; junction bases left unmatched: 12. The length of the CDR3 is 15 residues. CDR1 is MGHRA and CDR2 is YSYEKL in the germline V gene.

The chain links TRBV27 to TRBJ2-4; 8 bases fit TRBD2. From germline, CDR1 is MNHEY and CDR2 SMNVEV (reference sequence). The V segment lost 2 bases and the J segment 8 bases; nucleotides outside the gene matches: 5. The CDR3 runs to 14 residues. The CDR3 nucleotides are TGTGCCAGCAGTTTAGGTCGGGGGGGAGACATTCAGTACTTC. This sequence encodes CASSLGRGGDIQYF.

The table lists this clone with a count of one. This chain connects TRBV7-8 to TRBJ2-7; 10 bases are shared with TRBD1. This CDR3 has 14 residues. Germline CDR1 is SGHVS and CDR2 is FQNEAQ. V lost 3 bases and J lost 4; bases outside the gene matches: 3. CDR3 residues: CASSFRDRGYEQYF. CDR3 bases: TGTGCCAGCAGCTTCCGGGACAGGGGTTACGAGCAGTACTTC.

This clone was seen a handful of times. The gene calls are TRBV7-9 and TRBJ1-6; no clear D. There are 16 residues in the CDR3. V was pared by 1 base and J by 3 bases, with 10 bases between. Germline CDR1 and CDR2: SEHNR and FQNEAQ (reference sequence). CDR3 residues: CASSLVPPGYNSPLHF. The DNA of the CDR3 is TGTGCCAGCAGCTTAGTGCCTCCGGGCTATAATTCACCCCTCCACTTT.

The chain uses TRBV10-3 and TRBJ1-1; D gene unclear. The CDR3 totals 13 residues. The germline V gene encodes CDR1 ENHRY and CDR2 SYGVKD. V lost 0 bases and J 7 bases, leaving 9 bases between the germline ends. The CDR3 loop reads CAISESGQCEAFF. The DNA for the CDR3 is TGTGCCATCAGTGAGTCTGGGCAGTGTGAAGCTTTCTTT.

The V call is TRBV25-1, the J call TRBJ2-3; the match to TRBD2 covers 9 bases. Germline loops: CDR1 MGHDK, CDR2 SYGVNS. V gave up 6 bases and J gave up 1 base; unmatched junction bases: 2. The CDR3 totals 14 residues. The CDR3 DNA is TGTGCCAGCAGGTTAGCGGGGGGCACAGATACGCAGTATTTT. Encoded protein: CASRLAGGTDTQYF.

The chain recombines TRBV18 with TRBJ1-2; TRBD1 agrees at 9 bases. This CDR3 is 15 amino acids long. Germline V gene data show CDR1 as KGHSH and CDR2 as LQKENI. Trimming removed 0 bases from V and 8 bases from J; junction bases left unmatched: 7. The CDR3 protein is CASSPPGTGIDGYTF. CDR3 DNA sequence: TGTGCCAGCTCACCACCCGGGACAGGGATCGACGGCTACACCTTC.

As DNA, the CDR3 is TGCAGCGTGGGGACAGGCCTTGATGCAGGTGAGCAGTTCTTC. Its protein product is CSVGTGLDAGEQFF. V and J are TRBV29-1 and TRBJ2-1, with TRBD1 matching over 8 bases. Germline V CDR1 and CDR2: SQVTM, ANQGSEA. There are 14 residues in the CDR3. V was clipped by 6 bases and J by 9 bases; unmatched bases: 13.

The chain joins TRBV2 to TRBJ1-5; TRBD1 matches at 8 bases. With V trimmed by 8 bases and J by 5 bases, 11 bases remained unmatched. From germline, CDR1 is SNHLY and CDR2 FYNNEI. The CDR3 spans 15 residues. The CDR3: CASQGEPGGYQPQHF. As DNA, the CDR3 is TGTGCCAGCCAGGGCGAGCCAGGGGGCTATCAGCCCCAGCATTTT.

V usage is TRBV9 and J usage is TRBJ1-6, with D hard to call. Trimming pared 3 bases from V and 9 bases from J, leaving 16 bases between. The germline V gene has CDR1 SGDLS and CDR2 YYNGEE. The CDR3 runs 15 residues. The CDR3, as DNA: TGTGCCAGCAGCGGTGGCCCCTCTGGCGGTTCACCCCTCCACTTT. Translating gives CASSGGPSGGSPLHF.

This chain joins TRBV2 and TRBJ1-1; 8 bases fit TRBD1. Germline V gene sequence: CDR1 SNHLY, CDR2 FYNNEI. V lost 4 bases and J lost 6; bases outside the gene matches: 1. The CDR3 runs to 12 residues. As DNA, the CDR3 is TGTGCCAGCAGTGGGGGACAGGCTGAAGCTTTCTTT. Its translation: CASSGGQAEAFF.

The CDR3 DNA sequence: TGTGCCAGCAACCCAGGCGCAAACACTGAAGCTTTCTTT. Protein sequence: CASNPGANTEAFF. The J gene is TRBJ1-1, the V gene TRBV6-5; no firm D call. The V end lost 7 bases, the J end lost 2 bases, and 11 bases lay between the germline ends. The CDR3 sequence is 13 residues long. Germline V CDR1 and CDR2: MNHEY, SVGAGI.

The J gene is TRBJ1-6, the V gene TRBV18, with TRBD1 as a possible D gene (6 bases). This CDR3 has 17 residues. Germline V lookup: CDR1 KGHSH, CDR2 LQKENI. The V gene lost 3 bases and the J gene lost 2 bases, with 14 bases spanning the gap. The CDR3 here is CASSPNRELAYNSPLHF. CDR3 sequence (DNA): TGTGCCAGCTCACCCAACAGGGAATTGGCCTATAATTCACCCCTCCACTTT. Based on the CDR3 plus reference TRBV18 and TRBJ1-6, the full variable domain is NAGVMQNPRHLVRRRGQEARLRCSPMKGHSHVYWYRQLPEEGLKFMVYLQKENIIDESGMPKERFSAEFPKEGPSILRIQQVVRGDSAAYFCASSPNRELAYNSPLHFGNGTRLTVT.

The V and J genes are TRBV5-1 and TRBJ1-1; D call uncertain. The V end lost 0 bases, the J end lost 6 bases, and 6 bases lay between the germline ends. Germline CDR1 reads SGHRS; CDR2 reads YFSETQ. This CDR3 has 12 amino acids. In nucleotides, the CDR3 is TGCGCCAGCAGCTTGGGCGGGCCTGAAGCTTTCTTT. Residues: CASSLGGPEAFF. Full variable domain (rest looked up from reference TRBV5-1 and TRBJ1-1): KAGVTQTPRYLIKTRGQQVTLSCSPISGHRSVSWYQQTPGQGLQFLFEYFSETQRNKGNFPGRFSGRQFSNSRSEMNVSTLELGDSALYLCASSLGGPEAFFGQGTRLTVV.

On this clone: The sample carries other DNA sequences with the same CDR3. This chain links TRBV19 with TRBJ1-1; the D gene is possibly TRBD1 (5 bases). This CDR3 comprises 15 residues. In germline, CDR1 is LNHDA, CDR2 SQIVND (reference sequence). Trimming took 0 bases from V and 2 from J, leaving 10 bases between them. This chain's CDR3 is CASSIDRQGNTEAFF. Here the CDR3 DNA reads TGTGCCAGTAGTATAGATCGGCAGGGAAACACTGAAGCTTTCTTT.

The gene calls are TRBV5-1 and TRBJ2-5; 7 positions agree with TRBD2. With 4 bases clipped from V and 0 bases from J, the junction kept 0 bases outside the gene matches. This CDR3 comprises 13 residues. In germline, CDR1 is SGHRS, CDR2 YFSETQ. The CDR3 sequence is CASSGGDQETQYF. The CDR3 nucleotides are TGCGCCAGCAGCGGGGGGGACCAAGAGACCCAGTACTTC.

The chain is built from TRBV30 and TRBJ2-7; 8 bases match TRBD1. CDR3 length: 13 amino acids. V dropped 5 bases and J dropped 4; count of bases not matched to a gene: 7. Germline values: CDR1 GTSNPN, CDR2 SVGIG (reference sequence). In nucleotides, the CDR3 is TGTGCCTGGGGACAGGGATTCGCGTACGAGCAGTACTTC. It translates to CAWGQGFAYEQYF.

With regard to this clone: Relative to the germline gene, one junction end is altered; a read error may explain this. The J gene is TRBJ1-5, the V gene TRBV7-9; D gene unclear. The CDR3 consists of 12 residues. Germline CDR1 reads SEHNR; CDR2 reads FQNEAQ (reference sequence). The CDR3 protein is CSSSSLNQPQHF. The CDR3 DNA sequence: TGTTCCAGCAGCTCCTTGAATCAGCCCCAGCATTTT.